The 26 T cell receptor beta chains below were found in one sample sequenced in a study of PD-L1 blockade in urothelial cancer (dated by TCRdb to 2015 to 2018). Library preparation was by the immunoSEQ multiplex PCR assay. TCRdb obtained this table from immuneACCESS and retained in-frame rearrangements with V and J assigned. These tables miss some clones; where compared with another copy, unresolved V genes account for less than half of the shortfall, and the remainder is unexplained. Here the sample has some 51,000 clones; 75% to 90% occur a single time. Under 20% of the sample is taken by the ten largest. The specimen was PBMCs, collected around atezolizumab (anti-PD-L1) treatment. These receptors were collected from a man in his sixties with urothelial cancer.

This clone was recorded only once. CDR3 nucleotide sequence: TGTGCCAGCAGCTTAGATCAGGGATTCAACAACGAGCAGTACTTC. Protein sequence: CASSLDQGFNNEQYF. The V gene is TRBV7-3, the J gene TRBJ2-7; weak D call: TRBD1 (5 bases). The length of the CDR3 is 15 residues. V lost 2 bases and J 5 bases, leaving 16 bases between the germline ends. Germline V gives CDR1 SGHTA, CDR2 FQGTGA.

This chain links TRBV6-5 with TRBJ2-6; D is ambiguous. This CDR3 is 15 amino acids long. CDR1 and CDR2 from the germline V gene are MNHEY and SVGAGI. Trimming cost V 6 bases and J 2 bases, with 11 bases left between them. Here the CDR3 DNA reads TGTGCCAGCAGCTACGCCCGGGCTGGGGCCAACGTCCTGACTTTC. As protein: CASSYARAGANVLTF.

The chain is built from TRBV5-4 and TRBJ2-1; 13 bases match TRBD2. CDR3 size: 15 residues. CDR1 and CDR2 (germline): SGHNT, YYREEE (reference sequence). Trimming took 4 bases from V and 10 from J; bases not matched to a gene: 8. The CDR3 spells CASSIGLAGVREQFF. The CDR3 coding sequence is TGTGCCAGCAGCATCGGACTAGCGGGAGTACGGGAGCAGTTCTTC.

This chain joins TRBV2 and TRBJ2-7; 7 positions match TRBD1. The ends lost 3 bases at V and 0 bases at J; junction bases unmatched: 5. The CDR3 loop spans 15 amino acids. Germline V gene sequence: CDR1 SNHLY, CDR2 FYNNEI. The CDR3 DNA reads TGTGCCAGCAGTGAGGGGACAGACAGCTCCTACGAGCAGTACTTC. Residues: CASSEGTDSSYEQYF.

This chain links TRBV9 with TRBJ2-2; TRBD2 agrees at 12 bases. This CDR3 has 19 residues. Losses at the gene ends were 2 bases for V and 7 bases for J; bases not matched to a gene: 15. CDR1 and CDR2 (germline): SGDLS, YYNGEE. CDR3 in amino acids: CASSVVGLAGGPNGGELFF. CDR3 bases: TGTGCCAGCAGCGTCGTCGGGCTAGCGGGGGGGCCGAATGGCGGGGAGCTGTTTTTT.

The V and J genes are TRBV19 and TRBJ1-1, with TRBD1 matching over 7 bases. Germline V gives CDR1 LNHDA, CDR2 SQIVND (reference sequence). V was clipped by 4 bases and J by 4 bases; unmatched bases: 6. The CDR3 has 14 residues. CDR3 protein: CASSNTGESTEAFF. DNA for the CDR3: TGTGCCAGTAGTAATACAGGGGAGAGCACTGAAGCTTTCTTT.

This chain joins TRBV7-2 and TRBJ2-5; 7 bases line up with TRBD2. The CDR3 covers 17 residues. V gave up 5 bases and J gave up 5 bases; unmatched junction bases: 17. CDR1 and CDR2 from the germline V gene are SGHTA and FQGNSA. The CDR3 nucleotides read TGTGCCAGCAGCACACATTCCGGGACTAATACGAGGGAGACCCAGTACTTC. Translated: CASSTHSGTNTRETQYF.

The rearrangement links TRBV18 to TRBJ1-4; possibly TRBD1 for D (6 bases). V was shortened by 5 bases and J by 1 base, with 14 bases between the two germline ends. CDR3 size: 16 residues. The germline V gene encodes CDR1 KGHSH and CDR2 LQKENI. The CDR3 region is CASSSNVGGTNEKLFF. Here the CDR3 DNA reads TGTGCCAGCTCATCAAATGTAGGGGGAACTAATGAAAAACTGTTTTTT.

This clone was seen more than once but under ten times. The chain carries TRBV9 and TRBJ2-1, with 10 bases identical to TRBD2. With V trimmed by 0 bases and J by 9 bases, 6 bases remained unmatched. Germline lookup yields CDR1 SGDLS and CDR2 YYNGEE. CDR3 length: 15 amino acids. The CDR3 DNA reads as TGTGCCAGCAGCGTAGGTATAGCGGGAGGTCTTGAGCAGTTCTTC. This sequence encodes CASSVGIAGGLEQFF. The full variable domain, completed using reference TRBV9 and TRBJ2-1, is DSGVTQTPKHLITATGQRVTLRCSPRSGDLSVYWYQQSLDQGLQFLIQYYNGEERAKGNILERFSAQQFPDLHSELNLSSLELGDSALYFCASSVGIAGGLEQFFGPGTRLTVL.

The chain combines TRBV28 with TRBJ1-2; no firm D call. From germline, CDR1 is MDHEN and CDR2 SYDVKM. The CDR3 length is 12 residues. With 5 bases removed from V and 8 bases from J, the gap between germline ends came to 12 bases. CDR3 DNA sequence: TGTGCCAGCAGTCTAGAGACTTGGGGCTACACCTTC. Encoded protein: CASSLETWGYTF.

V gene TRBV5-6 combines with J gene TRBJ2-7, with D uncertain. The ends were cut back, 1 base at V and 4 bases at J, with 15 bases in the middle. This CDR3 is built from 15 residues. Germline V lookup: CDR1 SGHDT, CDR2 YYEEEE. The CDR3 is CASSLSAASGYEQYF. The DNA for the CDR3 is TGTGCCAGCAGCTTGTCGGCAGCGTCCGGGTACGAGCAGTACTTC.

Written as DNA, the CDR3 is TGCGCCAGCAGTCATTATAGAAGACTGAAGGACAATGAGCAGTTCTTC. Translated: CASSHYRRLKDNEQFF. V gene TRBV23-1 combines with J gene TRBJ2-1, with D unclear. TRBV23-1 is an open reading frame whose function is uncertain. Trimming shortened V by 3 bases and J by 5 bases, and 17 bases separated the two germline ends. The CDR3 consists of 16 residues.

The V and J genes are TRBV30 and TRBJ2-2; D might be TRBD1 (5 bases). Germline CDR1 is GTSNPN and CDR2 is SVGIG (reference sequence). This CDR3 is built from 15 residues. The V end lost 0 bases, the J end lost 6 bases, and 14 bases lay between the germline ends. The CDR3 spells CAWSVVRGAAGELFF. CDR3 DNA sequence: TGTGCCTGGAGTGTAGTAAGGGGCGCAGCCGGGGAGCTGTTTTTT.

The CDR3: CSARGEEQYF. The DNA for the CDR3 is TGCAGTGCTAGAGGGGAGGAGCAGTACTTC. The chain combines TRBV20-1 with TRBJ2-7; maybe TRBD2 (5 bases). The V end lost 1 base, the J end lost 7 bases, and 5 bases lay between the germline ends. The CDR3 has 10 amino acids. From germline, CDR1 is DFQATT and CDR2 SNEGSKA (reference sequence).

This chain connects TRBV5-6 to TRBJ2-7; 10 bases match TRBD1. Germline loops: CDR1 SGHDT, CDR2 YYEEEE. The CDR3 extends over 16 amino acids. V dropped 5 bases and J dropped 1; count of bases not matched to a gene: 9. The CDR3 spells CASSRGMGQGSYEQYF. CDR3 sequence (DNA): TGTGCCAGCAGTAGGGGGATGGGACAGGGGTCCTACGAGCAGTACTTC.

V is TRBV28 and J is TRBJ2-7; TRBD1 might be the D (5 bases). The CDR3 sequence is 12 residues long. Trimming cost V 6 bases and J 2 bases, with 8 bases left between them. CDR1 and CDR2 (germline): MDHEN, SYDVKM. This CDR3 is CASSRETYEQYF. The CDR3 DNA reads as TGTGCCAGCAGCAGGGAAACCTACGAGCAGTACTTC.

The chain links TRBV19 to TRBJ2-1; 9 bases map to TRBD2. The length of the CDR3 is 17 residues. The germline V gene has CDR1 LNHDA and CDR2 SQIVND (reference sequence). Germline trimming cut 5 bases from V and 0 bases from J; bases unmatched to any gene: 8. The CDR3 DNA follows: TGTGCCAGTAGTCCAATTAGCGGGAGCCGCTCCTACAATGAGCAGTTCTTC. Translation gives CASSPISGSRSYNEQFF. Drawing the rest from reference TRBV19 and TRBJ2-1, the complete variable domain is DGGITQSPKYLFRKEGQNVTLSCEQNLNHDAMYWYRQDPGQGLRLIYYSQIVNDFQKGDIAEGYSVSREKKESFPLTVTSAQKNPTAFYLCASSPISGSRSYNEQFFGPGTRLTVL.

This rearrangement joins TRBV4-1 to TRBJ1-3, with no clear D. Deletions cut 4 bases from V and 0 bases from J, with 13 bases between. Germline loops: CDR1 MGHRA, CDR2 YSYEKL. This CDR3 has 16 residues. CDR3 in amino acids: CASSPELISSGNTIYF. The DNA of the CDR3 is TGCGCCAGCAGCCCCGAGCTGATTAGCTCTGGAAACACCATATATTTT.

The J gene is TRBJ1-1, the V gene TRBV19; D unresolved. Looked up from germline, CDR1 is LNHDA and CDR2 is SQIVND (reference sequence). The V end was cut by 5 bases, the J end by 5 bases, with 18 bases between. CDR3 length: 15 residues. The chain's CDR3 is CASSSFWARLTEAFF. The CDR3 bases are TGTGCCAGTAGTTCTTTTTGGGCGCGCCTTACTGAAGCTTTCTTT.

For this clone: Sequence at one end of the junction differs from germline and may be a read error. The CDR3 region has the DNA TGTGCCAGCAGCGTAGCAGGACAGTATAGCAATCAGCCCCAGCATTTT. Protein: CASSVAGQYSNQPQHF. V usage is TRBV7-2 and J usage is TRBJ1-5; a possible D gene is TRBD1 (6 bases). This CDR3 has 16 amino acids. Germline-derived CDR1 and CDR2 are SGHTA and FQGNSA.

The table lists this clone with a few counts. This chain's CDR3 is CASSELGSTEAFF. The CDR3 DNA reads TGTGCCAGCAGCGAATTGGGGAGCACTGAAGCTTTCTTT. This sequence joins TRBV6-1 and TRBJ1-1; no reliable D call. The CDR3 totals 13 residues. The V end lost 6 bases, the J end lost 4 bases, and 12 bases lay between the germline ends. The germline V gene encodes CDR1 MNHNS and CDR2 SASEGT.

The chain is built from TRBV6-6 and TRBJ2-1; possibly TRBD2 for D (6 bases). Germline CDR1 is MNHNY and CDR2 is SVGAGI (reference sequence). With 5 bases removed from V and 6 bases from J, the gap between germline ends came to 11 bases. CDR3 length equals 13 residues. The CDR3, as DNA: TGTGCCAGCAGTCCCTTGGGGGGCAATGAGCAGTTCTTC. Protein product: CASSPLGGNEQFF.

The chain recombines TRBV2 with TRBJ1-5; D gene ambiguous. The germline V and J ends were trimmed by 0 bases and 6 bases, with 12 bases remaining between them. This CDR3 spans 15 amino acids. CDR1 and CDR2 (germline): SNHLY, FYNNEI. For the CDR3, the DNA is TGTGCCAGCAGTGAAGCAGCCCAGGTTGTTCAGCCCCAGCATTTT. This translates into CASSEAAQVVQPQHF.

The chain is built from TRBV7-3 and TRBJ1-1; tentative D call: TRBD1 (5 bases). The CDR3 has 14 residues. V lost 5 bases to trimming and J lost 1 base, with 11 bases between them. CDR1 is SGHTA, CDR2 FQGTGA, per germline. The CDR3 DNA reads as TGTGCCAGCAGCAGACAGAGCACGAACACTGAAGCTTTCTTT. It encodes CASSRQSTNTEAFF. Using reference TRBV7-3 and TRBJ1-1 for the parts outside the CDR3, the full variable domain is GAGVSQTPSNKVTEKGKYVELRCDPISGHTALYWYRQSLGQGPEFLIYFQGTGAADDSGLPNDRFFAVRPEGSVSTLKIQRTERGDSAVYLCASSRQSTNTEAFFGQGTRLTVV.

The chain carries TRBV19 and TRBJ2-4, with D maybe TRBD2 (5 bases). This CDR3 has 14 amino acids. V lost 3 bases, J lost 9 bases, and 15 bases lay in between. Germline lookup yields CDR1 LNHDA and CDR2 SQIVND (reference sequence). The CDR3 DNA reads TGTGCCAGTAGTATCTACCCGGATGAGGGCATTCAGTACTTC. As protein: CASSIYPDEGIQYF.

The chain recombines TRBV7-3 with TRBJ2-7; 10 bases agree with TRBD1. The CDR3 totals 16 residues. The trim removed 0 bases at V and 3 bases at J, leaving 5 bases unmatched. Germline V gives CDR1 SGHTA, CDR2 FQGTGA. The CDR3 DNA sequence: TGTGCCAGCAGCTTAACTTCGGGACAGGGGAGCTACGAGCAGTACTTC. Protein product: CASSLTSGQGSYEQYF. The full variable domain, its missing parts supplied by reference TRBV7-3 and TRBJ2-7, is GAGVSQTPSNKVTEKGKYVELRCDPISGHTALYWYRQSLGQGPEFLIYFQGTGAADDSGLPNDRFFAVRPEGSVSTLKIQRTERGDSAVYLCASSLTSGQGSYEQYFGPGTRLTVT.